Reported below is one T cell receptor beta chain. The antigen remains unidentified. The source of the sample is a study of cytomegalovirus exposure and HLA in healthy donors. Points from the study as a whole: The authors enumerated over 150 TCR beta chains as linked to cytomegalovirus. About 87% or about 30% of the time was how often most TCR beta V segments were productive, according to an earlier analysis. Later on, a genetic analysis was performed. It linked a missense variant in DCLRE1C with V- and J-gene trimming of TCR beta.

V was clipped by 6 bases and J by 6 bases; unmatched bases: 4. Germline assignment: CDR1 ENHRY and CDR2 SYGVKD. The CDR3 sequence is 12 residues long. With 60 Vbeta and 13 Jbeta primers, the PCR was carried out. This table comes from immunoSEQ multiplex PCR, and its TCRdb copy is limited to in-frame clones, with some not included. The table lists roughly 190,000 clones. The chain combines TRBV10-3 with TRBJ2-7, with 8 nucleotides matching TRBD1. Sequenced input: PBMCs. The clonotype originates from a man aged 25 to 40 in good health and CMV-seronegative. The CDR3 sequence: CAISSGTGEQYF. CDR3 bases: TGTGCCATCAGCTCCGGGACAGGCGAGCAGTACTTC.